This T cell receptor (beta chain) was identified in a study of post-analysis software for immune sequencing data. Tagging with unique molecular identifiers was a feature of the TCR beta cDNA libraries. TCRdb passed the PCR reads through MiXCR, listing each CDR3 protein once. In the table there are roughly 800,000 distinct CDR3 sequences, approximately 57% of which are singletons. Sequenced material: blood. This sequence was found in a girl under 18 with multiple sclerosis.

CDR3 sequence (DNA): TGTGCCAGCAGCTTAGAGGCCTCAATGTGGAGCCAAGAGACCCAGTACTTC. This gives the protein CASSLEASMWSQETQYF. V and J are TRBV7-2 and TRBJ2-5; D is unresolved. Germline values: CDR1 SGHTA, CDR2 FQGNSA. The CDR3 runs to 17 residues. V lost 1 base to trimming and J lost 1 base, with 16 bases between them.